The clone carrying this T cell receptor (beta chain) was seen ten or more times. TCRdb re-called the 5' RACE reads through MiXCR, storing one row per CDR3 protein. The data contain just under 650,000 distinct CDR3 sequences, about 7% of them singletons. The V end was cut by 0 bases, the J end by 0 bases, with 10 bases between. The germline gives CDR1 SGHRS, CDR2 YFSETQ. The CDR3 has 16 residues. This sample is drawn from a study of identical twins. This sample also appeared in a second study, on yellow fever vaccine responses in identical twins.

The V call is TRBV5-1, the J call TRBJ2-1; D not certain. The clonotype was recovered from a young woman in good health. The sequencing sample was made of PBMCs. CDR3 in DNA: TGCGCCAGCAGCTTGGAAGGACCTAACTCCTACAATGAGCAGTTCTTC. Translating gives CASSLEGPNSYNEQFF.